This TCR beta chain was sequenced in a study of CD8+ T cells in alopecia areata. V gave up 1 base and J gave up 0 bases, with 7 bases separating them. Germline V CDR1 and CDR2: SEHNR, FQNEAQ (reference sequence). The CDR3 sequence is 15 residues long. RNA extraction and reverse transcription yielded cDNA as sequencing template. TCRdb keeps only in-frame clones here, not all; method: immunoSEQ multiplex PCR. The sample holds about 130,000 clones, about 51% seen once. The sample's treatment: oral pan-JAK inhibitor, 5-10 mg twice daily. This TCR derives from a human donor with alopecia areata. The chain is built from TRBV7-9 and TRBJ1-5; D is uncertain. Material: CD8+ T cells sorted from blood, obtained at week 4, from a patient treated with tofacitinib. CDR3 sequence: CASSLGDNSNQPQHF. CDR3 nucleotides: TGTGCCAGCAGCTTAGGAGACAATAGCAATCAGCCCCAGCATTTT.